One sample yielded the 30 T cell receptor beta chains listed below, sequenced in a study of T cell responses to AZD1222 COVID-19 vaccine. Measured with immunoSEQ multiplex PCR; TCRdb has only the in-frame clones, and not every one. The sample lists over 150,000 clones, around 89% occurring once. The source material was peripheral blood, sampled on day 0 of AZD1222 vaccination. The receptors were sampled from an adult in good health.

The rearrangement links TRBV6-2 or TRBV6-3 to TRBJ2-7; D is perhaps TRBD2 (6 bases). This CDR3 has 14 residues. Germline V gene sequence: CDR1 MNHEY, CDR2 SVGEGT. The V end lost 6 bases, the J end lost 2 bases, and 14 bases lay between the germline ends. The CDR3 spells CASSTLAGTYEQYF. CDR3 DNA sequence: TGTGCCAGCAGCACATTGGCGGGGACCTACGAGCAGTACTTC.

The V call is TRBV5-1, the J call TRBJ1-4; D might be TRBD1 (5 bases). From germline, CDR1 is SGHRS and CDR2 YFSETQ. The CDR3 extends over 14 amino acids. V gave up 3 bases and J gave up 8 bases, with 14 bases separating them. Here the CDR3 reads CASSSDGAGEKLFF. In DNA form, the CDR3 reads TGCGCCAGCAGCTCTGATGGGGCAGGAGAAAAACTGTTTTTT.

J is TRBJ2-1 and V is TRBV19; the match to TRBD1 covers 10 bases. V lost 5 bases to trimming and J lost 0 bases; unmatched junction nucleotides: 7. The CDR3 runs to 17 residues. Germline V gives CDR1 LNHDA, CDR2 SQIVND (reference sequence). The CDR3 region is CASSSPTGGLSYNEQFF. The CDR3 DNA reads as TGTGCCAGTAGTTCCCCGACAGGGGGCCTCTCCTACAATGAGCAGTTCTTC.

This clone has a handful of counts. The rearrangement uses TRBV11-2 and TRBJ1-2; tentative D call: TRBD1 (6 bases). CDR1 is SGHAT, CDR2 FQNNGV, per germline. The CDR3 totals 14 residues. V was shortened by 6 bases and J by 7 bases, with 18 bases between the two germline ends. The CDR3 reads CASRFSPGQAGYTF. The CDR3 DNA reads as TGTGCCAGCAGATTCTCACCGGGACAAGCTGGCTACACCTTC.

The chain recombines TRBV6-1 with TRBJ2-7; 7 bases agree with TRBD2. In germline, CDR1 is MNHNS, CDR2 SASEGT. V shed 4 bases, J shed 5 bases, and the junction held 17 bases outside the gene matches. The CDR3 is 17 residues long. The CDR3 sequence is CASSGEGGVSRLDEQYF. The CDR3 DNA reads as TGTGCCAGCAGTGGAGAGGGAGGGGTCTCGCGGTTGGACGAGCAGTACTTC.

The chain couples TRBV6-2 or TRBV6-3 to TRBJ1-6; unclear D gene. CDR3 length equals 15 residues. V gave up 6 bases and J gave up 0 bases, with 9 bases separating them. Germline CDR1 MNHEY, CDR2 SVGEGT. In nucleotides, the CDR3 is TGTGCCAGCAGCCGATGGGCCTCCTATAATTCACCCCTCCACTTT. Translated, it gives CASSRWASYNSPLHF.

The rearrangement links TRBV13 to TRBJ1-1; D gene uncertain. V lost 3 bases, J lost 1 base, and 9 bases lay in between. Germline CDR1 and CDR2: PRHDT and FYEKMQ (reference sequence). The CDR3 is 14 amino acids. In DNA, the CDR3 is TGTGCCAGCAGCTTCGGGCAGAAGAACACTGAAGCTTTCTTT. This encodes CASSFGQKNTEAFF.

The V gene is TRBV5-1, the J gene TRBJ1-6, with D perhaps matching TRBD1 (5 bases). V shed 3 bases and J shed 5 bases, with 9 bases lying between them. CDR1 and CDR2 from the germline V gene are SGHRS and YFSETQ. CDR3 length: 14 residues. The CDR3: CASSWGTDNSPLHF. CDR3 nucleotide sequence: TGCGCCAGCAGCTGGGGGACGGATAATTCACCCCTCCACTTT.

The V and J genes are TRBV4-3 and TRBJ2-7, with 8 bases lining up with TRBD1. CDR3 length equals 15 residues. The V gene's germline CDR1 is LGHNA and CDR2 YSLEER. Trimming cost V 4 bases and J 2 bases; bases outside gene matches: 7. This chain's CDR3 is CASSRTLTGAYEQYF. CDR3 DNA: TGCGCCAGCAGCCGCACCCTGACAGGGGCCTACGAGCAGTACTTC.

The V and J genes are TRBV4-3 and TRBJ1-6; D perhaps matches TRBD1 (6 bases). CDR3 size: 15 residues. Germline CDR1 and CDR2: LGHNA and YSLEER. V lost 0 bases to trimming and J lost 14 bases, with 17 bases between them. The CDR3 sequence: CASSQDWGRGGTLHF. CDR3 sequence (DNA): TGCGCCAGCAGCCAAGATTGGGGGCGGGGTGGGACCCTCCACTTT.

The rearrangement uses TRBV10-2 and TRBJ2-3; unclear D gene. Trimming left V 8 bases short and J 4 bases short, with 19 bases between. The CDR3 is made up of 15 amino acids. CDR1 and CDR2 (germline): WSHSY, SAAADI. For the CDR3, the DNA is TGCGCCAGCTCACCCGTGGCAAGGATGGCAGATACGCAGTATTTT. Protein: CASSPVARMADTQYF.

This clone was seen a handful of times. The gene calls are TRBV18 and TRBJ1-6; unclear D gene. The germline CDR1 and CDR2 sequences are KGHSH and LQKENI. V was trimmed by 0 bases and J by 7 bases, leaving 1 base between them. This CDR3 spans 12 amino acids. The CDR3 loop reads CASSPPNSPLHF. The CDR3 bases are TGTGCCAGCTCACCACCGAATTCACCCCTCCACTTT. Supplemented by reference TRBV18 and TRBJ1-6, the full variable domain reads NAGVMQNPRHLVRRRGQEARLRCSPMKGHSHVYWYRQLPEEGLKFMVYLQKENIIDESGMPKERFSAEFPKEGPSILRIQQVVRGDSAAYFCASSPPNSPLHFGNGTRLTVT.

The gene calls are TRBV7-8 and TRBJ2-7, with 7 bases identical to TRBD2. The CDR3 sequence is 13 residues long. Germline loops: CDR1 SGHVS, CDR2 FQNEAQ. The V segment lost 1 base and the J segment 7 bases; nucleotides outside the gene matches: 4. The DNA of the CDR3 is TGTGCCAGCAGCTTAGGTGACGGGGGGGAGCAGTACTTC. This codes for CASSLGDGGEQYF.

The chain links TRBV7-9 to TRBJ2-1, with TRBD2 identical over 9 bases. Germline assignment: CDR1 SEHNR and CDR2 FQNEAQ (reference sequence). The CDR3 totals 16 residues. The trim removed 1 base at V and 5 bases at J, leaving 6 bases unmatched. This CDR3 is CASSLVASGGNNEQFF. The DNA for the CDR3 is TGTGCCAGCAGCTTAGTAGCAAGCGGGGGGAACAATGAGCAGTTCTTC. The variable domain in full, with the rest retrieved from reference TRBV7-9 and TRBJ2-1, is DTGVSQNPRHKITKRGQNVTFRCDPISEHNRLYWYRQTLGQGPEFLTYFQNEAQLEKSRLLSDRFSAERPKGSFSTLEIQRTEQGDSAMYLCASSLVASGGNNEQFFGPGTRLTVL.

The rearrangement uses TRBV4-1 and TRBJ1-6, with D unclear. The CDR3 totals 14 residues. The germline CDR1 and CDR2 sequences are MGHRA and YSYEKL. Trimming removed 3 bases at V and 6 bases at J, with 9 bases between. CDR3 sequence: CASSHDRINSPLHF. Written as DNA, the CDR3 is TGCGCCAGCAGCCATGACCGGATTAATTCACCCCTCCACTTT.

The chain carries TRBV10-1 and TRBJ2-5, with TRBD1 identical over 7 bases. The CDR3 is 14 residues long. From germline, CDR1 is WNHNN and CDR2 SYGVQD (reference sequence). With 4 bases clipped from V and 0 bases from J, the junction kept 2 bases outside the gene matches. In DNA, the CDR3 is TGCGCCAGCAGTGGGGACAGATACCAAGAGACCCAGTACTTC. Its protein product is CASSGDRYQETQYF.

This chain connects TRBV5-8 to TRBJ1-2, with D unresolved. V was shortened by 4 bases and J by 4 bases, with 11 bases between the two germline ends. This CDR3 comprises 13 residues. Looked up from germline, CDR1 is SGHTS and CDR2 is YDEGEE. The CDR3: CASSTGQPYGYTF. The CDR3, as DNA: TGTGCCAGCAGCACCGGCCAGCCCTATGGCTACACCTTC. Looking up the rest from reference TRBV5-8 and TRBJ1-2 gives the full variable domain: EAGVTQSPTHLIKTRGQQATLRCSPISGHTSVYWYQQALGLGLQFLLWYDEGEERNRGNFPPRFSGRQFPNYSSELNVNALELEDSALYLCASSTGQPYGYTFGSGTRLTVV.

This chain joins TRBV5-1 and TRBJ1-6, with a possible D match to TRBD1 (6 bases). Germline loops: CDR1 SGHRS, CDR2 YFSETQ. The CDR3 is made up of 16 amino acids. Trimming took off 0 bases at V and 7 bases at J, with 14 bases between the two ends. The CDR3 loop reads CASSLAGGAGNSPLHF. DNA of the CDR3: TGCGCCAGCAGCTTGGCCGGGGGGGCCGGGAATTCACCCCTCCACTTT.

This chain connects TRBV4-1 to TRBJ2-7, with no clear D. Germline lookup yields CDR1 MGHRA and CDR2 YSYEKL. V was pared by 0 bases and J by 3 bases, with 15 bases between. The CDR3 is 16 residues long. The CDR3 reads CASSQDPPAGDYEQYF. Here the CDR3 DNA reads TGCGCCAGCAGCCAAGATCCACCAGCAGGAGACTACGAGCAGTACTTC.

CDR3 coding DNA: TGTGCCAGCAGCTTGGAAAGGGACAGGGGGCTCCACGAGCAGTACTTC. Translation gives CASSLERDRGLHEQYF. J is TRBJ2-7 and V is TRBV7-9; 12 nucleotides match TRBD1. Looked up from germline, CDR1 is SEHNR and CDR2 is FQNEAQ (reference sequence). Germline trimming cut 3 bases from V and 5 bases from J; bases unmatched to any gene: 8. The CDR3 has 16 amino acids.

This clone has only one observation. This rearrangement joins TRBV25-1 to TRBJ1-6; D is unresolved. The germline gives CDR1 MGHDK, CDR2 SYGVNS. The CDR3 is 14 residues long. V shed 6 bases and J shed 4 bases, with 10 bases lying between them. The CDR3 spells CASSGPSYNSPLHF. Written as DNA, the CDR3 is TGTGCCAGCAGCGGACCTTCTTATAATTCACCCCTCCACTTT.

The CDR3 spells CASSATGGPTDTQYF. The CDR3 DNA is TGCGCCAGCAGTGCAACAGGAGGTCCCACAGATACGCAGTATTTT. V usage is TRBV10-1 and J usage is TRBJ2-3, with D possibly being TRBD1 or TRBD2 (5 bases each). This CDR3 contains 15 residues. Looked up from germline, CDR1 is WNHNN and CDR2 is SYGVQD (reference sequence). The V and J ends lost 4 bases and 2 bases respectively, with 13 bases between them.

V usage is TRBV12-3 or TRBV12-4 and J usage is TRBJ1-1; no clear D gene. With 7 bases removed from V and 4 bases from J, the gap between germline ends came to 13 bases. CDR3 length equals 13 residues. In nucleotides, the CDR3 is TGTGCCAGCACCGGGTTTTTGATCACTGAAGCTTTCTTT. This encodes CASTGFLITEAFF.

This clone came up once. This rearrangement joins TRBV18 to TRBJ2-7; the D is unclear. With 2 bases removed from V and 6 bases from J, the gap between germline ends came to 14 bases. Germline V gene data show CDR1 as KGHSH and CDR2 as LQKENI. The CDR3 contains 14 residues. CDR3 nucleotides: TGTGCCAGCTCACCAAGACGTGGAATTAGCGAGCAGTACTTC. Its protein product is CASSPRRGISEQYF. The full variable domain, with the rest looked up from reference TRBV18 and TRBJ2-7, is NAGVMQNPRHLVRRRGQEARLRCSPMKGHSHVYWYRQLPEEGLKFMVYLQKENIIDESGMPKERFSAEFPKEGPSILRIQQVVRGDSAAYFCASSPRRGISEQYFGPGTRLTVT.

The CDR3 loop reads CASSRGLAATGELFF. CDR3 DNA sequence: TGTGCCAGCAGCCGTGGACTAGCGGCCACCGGGGAGCTGTTTTTT. This rearrangement joins TRBV7-3 to TRBJ2-2; TRBD2 matches 10 bases. Germline CDR1 is SGHTA and CDR2 is FQGTGA. V was pared by 5 bases and J by 4 bases, with 4 bases of the junction left unmatched. The CDR3 sequence is 15 residues long.

The V call is TRBV5-4, the J call TRBJ2-7; unclear D gene. There are 14 residues in the CDR3. In germline, CDR1 is SGHNT, CDR2 YYREEE (reference sequence). V lost 1 base and J lost 0, with 8 bases in between. CDR3 bases: TGTGCCAGCAGCTTGCACGGTGACTCCTACGAGCAGTACTTC. It is translated as CASSLHGDSYEQYF.

This clone was counted once. The chain has TRBV5-1 and TRBJ2-1; 8 bases match TRBD2. The germline CDR1 and CDR2 sequences are SGHRS and YFSETQ. The ends lost 1 base at V and 4 bases at J; junction bases unmatched: 4. The length of the CDR3 is 15 residues. The CDR3 region has the DNA TGCGCCAGCAGCTTGCTGACTAGCGCGTACAATGAGCAGTTCTTC. Translated: CASSLLTSAYNEQFF. Full variable domain (outside the CDR3, taken from reference TRBV5-1 and TRBJ2-1): KAGVTQTPRYLIKTRGQQVTLSCSPISGHRSVSWYQQTPGQGLQFLFEYFSETQRNKGNFPGRFSGRQFSNSRSEMNVSTLELGDSALYLCASSLLTSAYNEQFFGPGTRLTVL.

The chain has TRBV6-1 and TRBJ2-5; TRBD2 aligns across 8 bases. The CDR3 runs to 16 residues. V lost 3 bases to trimming and J lost 5 bases; unmatched junction nucleotides: 11. Germline V lookup: CDR1 MNHNS, CDR2 SASEGT. The CDR3 bases are TGTGCCAGCAGTGATCTAGCGGGCGGTTCCCGGGAGACCCAGTACTTC. Encoded protein: CASSDLAGGSRETQYF.

This chain connects TRBV10-3 to TRBJ2-5; TRBD2 matches at 15 bases. CDR1 is ENHRY, CDR2 SYGVKD, per germline. J gave up 13 bases and V 10 bases, and 13 bases lay outside the gene matches. This CDR3 contains 14 residues. The CDR3 DNA is TGTGCCAGTGCCCCGGGACTAGCGGGGGGACCCATGTACTTC. This translates into CASAPGLAGGPMYF.

This chain uses TRBV6-5 with TRBJ2-5, with D perhaps being TRBD1 or TRBD2 (6 bases each). Trimming stripped 5 bases from V and 2 bases from J, with 12 bases between. The CDR3 covers 14 residues. Germline values: CDR1 MNHEY, CDR2 SVGAGI. CDR3 region: CASSRGGQQETQYF. Written as DNA, the CDR3 is TGTGCCAGCAGTCGTGGGGGGCAACAAGAGACCCAGTACTTC.